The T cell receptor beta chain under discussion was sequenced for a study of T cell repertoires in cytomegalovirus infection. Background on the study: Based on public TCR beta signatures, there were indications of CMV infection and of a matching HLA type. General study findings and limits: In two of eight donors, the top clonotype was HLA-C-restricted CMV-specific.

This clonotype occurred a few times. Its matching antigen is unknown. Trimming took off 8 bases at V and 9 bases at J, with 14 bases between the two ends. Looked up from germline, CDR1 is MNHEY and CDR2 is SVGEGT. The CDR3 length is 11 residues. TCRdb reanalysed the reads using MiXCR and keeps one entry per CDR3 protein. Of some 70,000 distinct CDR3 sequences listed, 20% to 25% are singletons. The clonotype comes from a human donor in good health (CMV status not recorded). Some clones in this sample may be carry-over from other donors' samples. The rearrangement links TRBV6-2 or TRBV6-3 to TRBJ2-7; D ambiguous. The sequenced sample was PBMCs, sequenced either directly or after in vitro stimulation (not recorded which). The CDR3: CASWGVAGQYF. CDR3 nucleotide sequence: TGTGCCAGCTGGGGTGTTGCTGGGCAGTACTTC.